This paragraph reports one T cell receptor (beta chain). Trimming at V came to 1 base and at J to 7 bases, leaving 6 bases not matched to a gene. The CDR3 length is 15 residues. In germline, CDR1 is LGHDT, CDR2 YNNKEL (reference sequence). This entry comes from a study of blood T cell repertoires in COVID-19. In the study overall: Italy, Spain and the United States were the sources of the convalescent and acute COVID-19 samples. The analysed material was cDNA or gDNA that came from T cells, B-cell-depleted T cells, or PBMCs.

In the original workflow: Estimates of nucleated cell counts were drawn from the amplification of reference gene primers. The method was immunoSEQ multiplex PCR; TCRdb's version includes in-frame clones alone and lacks a portion of them. The V and J calls and clone size come from that table; D and trimming were worked out from the DNA. This table has some 230,000 clones, 80% to 85% appearing once. This TCR was recovered from a woman older than 75 with COVID-19, enrolled during active disease. The rearrangement joins TRBV3-1 (or the pseudogene TRBV3-2) to TRBJ2-1; 8 bases map to TRBD2. Sequencing was performed on peripheral blood. CDR3: CASSQGTSLTNEQFF. CDR3 DNA: TGTGCCAGCAGCCAAGGGACTAGCTTGACGAATGAGCAGTTCTTC.